This record covers a single T cell receptor (beta chain). The antigen this receptor binds is unknown. Base qualities are not recorded, but no much larger clone differs from it by a single base. The data derive from a study of blood T cells in healthy people across ages (dated by TCRdb to the mid-2010s). Background on the whole study: Template switching captured roughly one uniquely barcoded TCR beta cDNA molecule per two T cells in model experiments. To avoid experimental bias, donors of different ages were distributed randomly across sequencing lanes. Four age groups were formed from the donors: young (average roughly 16 years), middle-aged (around 40), aged (around 62) and long-lived (around 82). Using the same blood draw, the study looked at two additional independent replicas of 1 million unique cDNA reads for two donors, one aged 18 to 30 and the other aged 80 or older. The study measured age-related changes in TCR beta repertoire diversity using deep sequencing normalized with unique cDNA molecular identifiers.

CDR1 and CDR2 (SQVTM, ANQGSEA) derive from the germline V gene. The cysteine opens and the phenylalanine closes a CDR3 of 15 amino acids. Only the CDR3 DNA stays, 45 bases, in frame from base 1. V is cut back by 1 base and J by 6 bases, with 8 bases in the junction unmatched. The receptor library was made with 5' RACE. TCRdb shows the sequencer as Illumina HiSeq 2500. The second PCR ran for about 7 to 11 cycles and used a J-beta primer mix along with a sample-barcoded 5' primer. A template-switch 5' adaptor carrying 12 random nucleotides introduced a unique molecular identifier onto each TCR beta cDNA molecule. Each sample yielded at least 3 million CDR3-containing paired-end reads. First-strand cDNA synthesis was performed from all RNA using the Mint cDNA synthesis kit, with priming by a TRBC-specific oligonucleotide. After uracil-DNA glycosylase treatment, a first 18-cycle PCR used universal primers M1SS and BC2_uni_R on all cDNA. The paper's data handling went like this. For normalization, 1 million high-quality reads were randomly selected from each sample, with every read carrying a distinct molecular identifier. Reads sharing molecular identifiers were discarded rather than binned into consensus sequences. CDR3 identification, clonotype clustering and error correction used MiTCR with a Q25 quality threshold and the strictest error-elimination algorithm. A nonparametric unseen species model using Euler transformation provided a lower-bound estimate of total TCR beta diversity. Through fastp at Q25 and MiXCR, TCRdb rebuilt clones from the public reads, retaining in-frame beta chains. A single entry per CDR3 protein holds the most common genes and DNA from its merged rows. For this entry, the V and J calls and clone size follow TCRdb and not the study's own pipeline. This sample is represented by 1.2 million to 1.5 million distinct CDR3 sequences; around 39% of them were singletons. Roughly 7.7% of the sample comes from the top ten.

Systemically healthy Caucasian individuals from Russia, 35 to 40 in total and aged about 6 to 100 years, were included as donors. Around 10 milliliters of peripheral blood were collected from each donor into EDTA-treated Vacutainer tubes. Ficoll-Paque density-gradient centrifugation was used to isolate PBMCs, with at least 7 million per sample. Trizol reagent was used to extract total RNA from the PBMCs, yielding at least 6 micrograms per sample. For every donor, an aliquot of PBMCs went through flow cytometry to measure the percentages of naive CD45RAhigh/CD27high T cells. Overall results and qualifications from the work: Because the CMV infection status of the donors was unknown, age-related changes in expanded clonotypes may potentially have been confounded. A strong correlation was found between observed TCR beta diversity and the percentage of naive T cells measured by flow cytometry. The long-lived group showed more naive CD4+ T cells, fewer expanded clones and increased TCR diversity than the aged group, suggesting age selection. Since profiling was done on bulk unsorted PBMCs, naive and antigen-experienced compartments could not be conclusively compared. As age increased, observed TCR beta diversity per million T cells dropped in a roughly linear way, and a significant reduction was already evident by age 40. Estimates of total diversity based on one million sequenced T cells were regarded as lower bounds and as underestimates.

The receptor comes from a woman aged 18-29 years in good health. Sequences were obtained from blood. Here the chain combines TRBV29-1 and TRBJ1-1; 10 of the junction bases match TRBD1. The CDR3 is CSVEGGQGYFAEAFF. The bases read TGCAGCGTTGAAGGGGGACAGGGGTATTTCGCTGAAGCTTTCTTT.